This T cell receptor beta chain was documented in a study of blood T cell repertoires in COVID-19. Study context: In each case, the material was cDNA or gDNA derived from T cells, B-cell-depleted T cells, or PBMCs.

As processed by the authors: Reference gene primer amplification yielded estimated nucleated cell counts. The table came from immunoSEQ multiplex PCR; TCRdb's copy has only in-frame clones and leaves some out. Clonal size and the V and J genes are those of that table, whereas D and trimming came from the DNA. The sample has about 38,000 clones; about 94% are singletons. The sample taken for sequencing was peripheral blood. The receptor was derived from a human donor with active COVID-19. The donor label of this sample is uncertain.

In nucleotides, the CDR3 is TGCGCCAGCAGCCCTCCGGGACTAGCGGGGTTACAGTTCTTC. This encodes CASSPPGLAGLQFF. The rearrangement uses TRBV4-1 and TRBJ2-1; 13 nucleotides line up with TRBD2. CDR1 is MGHRA and CDR2 is YSYEKL in the germline V gene. The CDR3 has 14 residues. Trimming at V came to 4 bases and at J to 13 bases, leaving 7 bases not matched to a gene.